This T cell receptor (beta chain) originates from a study of beta chain features in type 1 diabetes. Of the isolated RNA, all was reverse transcribed, and so the sequenced material was expressed TCRB transcripts. The protocol was immunoSEQ multiplex PCR, while the TCRdb copy is restricted to in-frame clones and leaves out a portion. The sample lists about 270,000 clones, 12% to 15% occurring once. CDR3 length equals 16 residues. Germline values: CDR1 SGHNT, CDR2 YYREEE (reference sequence). V shed 3 bases and J 1 base; nucleotides not matched to a gene: 7. Sampling consisted of one heparinised blood draw per donor, averaging roughly 110 mL. This clone has more than one count but fewer than ten.

This sequence was found in a middle-aged woman in good health. Sequences were obtained from naive CD4+ T cells from blood. This chain uses TRBV5-4 with TRBJ2-4, with 7 nucleotides matching TRBD2. This CDR3 is CASSSEPGGAKNIQYF. The CDR3, as DNA: TGTGCCAGCAGCTCGGAACCCGGGGGGGCCAAAAACATTCAGTACTTC.